The clone carrying this TCR beta chain showed up just once. The data stem from a study of blood T cell repertoires in COVID-19. The table came from immunoSEQ multiplex PCR; TCRdb's copy has only in-frame clones and leaves some out. The data show 200,000 to 250,000 clones, with approximately 89% seen just once and 3.7% held by the top ten. Membership in each cohort depended on participant-reported clinical history. The V gene end was trimmed by 6 bases and the J gene end by 6 bases; junction bases not matched to a gene: 8. Germline values: CDR1 MDHEN, CDR2 SYDVKM. The CDR3 length is 15 residues. Specimen: PBMCs or T cells enriched from blood (not recorded which). The TCR comes from a woman aged 25 to 39 who had been exposed to COVID-19. The chain employs TRBV28 and TRBJ2-1; TRBD1 agrees at 10 bases. Written as DNA, the CDR3 is TGTGCCAGCAGAGACCCGGGACAGGGGCTCAATGAGCAGTTCTTC. Its translation: CASRDPGQGLNEQFF.